The 27 T cell receptor beta chains reported below all come from one sample, sequenced in a study of blood T cell repertoires in COVID-19. The table came from immunoSEQ multiplex PCR; TCRdb's copy has only in-frame clones and leaves some out. Among 150,000 to 200,000 clones listed, around four fifths were seen once. Sequencing used PBMCs or T cells enriched from blood (not recorded which). Receptors were obtained from a woman aged 45-65 years who had recovered from COVID-19.

The gene calls are TRBV28 and TRBJ1-2; maybe TRBD1 (5 bases). The length of the CDR3 is 16 residues. CDR1 MDHEN and CDR2 SYDVKM come from the germline V gene. The V end was cut by 7 bases, the J end by 6 bases, with 24 bases between. CDR3 DNA sequence: TGTGCCAGCACCCGGGGCGGGGCTGCTTTGGGTCATGGCTACACCTTC. Its translation is CASTRGGAALGHGYTF.

This sequence joins TRBV7-9 and TRBJ1-1; D remains ambiguous. The CDR3 has 16 amino acids. Germline V CDR1 and CDR2: SEHNR, FQNEAQ (reference sequence). The V gene lost 4 bases and the J gene lost 5 bases, with 20 bases spanning the gap. CDR3 nucleotide sequence: TGTGCCAGCAGCTCAACCGGTGTAGGGAGTATGACTGAAGCTTTCTTT. It specifies CASSSTGVGSMTEAFF.

This rearrangement joins TRBV29-1 to TRBJ2-3, with D possibly TRBD2 on 7 matching bases. The CDR3 is 19 residues long. V was trimmed by 7 bases and J by 0 bases, leaving 29 bases between them. Germline assignment: CDR1 SQVTM and CDR2 ANQGSEA. The CDR3 DNA reads as TGCAGCGCCCCGAGACCATCCGGGGGGCGGGGAATAAGCACAGATACGCAGTATTTT. This encodes CSAPRPSGGRGISTDTQYF.

The J gene is TRBJ2-1, the V gene TRBV6-5, with D unresolved. V gave up 2 bases and J gave up 0 bases, with 5 bases separating them. The CDR3 length is 14 residues. The germline CDR1 and CDR2 sequences are MNHEY and SVGAGI. The CDR3 DNA follows: TGTGCCAGCAGTTACCTAGGCTCCTACAATGAGCAGTTCTTC. Translation gives CASSYLGSYNEQFF.

This chain uses TRBV6-5 with TRBJ2-7, with D possibly being TRBD1 (6 bases). The CDR3 consists of 14 residues. Per germline, CDR1 MNHEY and CDR2 SVGAGI. V was clipped by 6 bases and J by 2 bases, with 14 bases between them. Here the CDR3 reads CASRRTGHPYEQYF. CDR3 sequence (DNA): TGTGCCAGCAGACGAACGGGACATCCCTACGAGCAGTACTTC.

Here the CDR3 reads CASSSPGHLFSGANVLTF. The CDR3 bases are TGTGCCAGCAGCTCCCCGGGACACTTGTTCTCTGGGGCCAACGTCCTGACTTTC. The chain uses TRBV7-6 and TRBJ2-6; D possibly corresponds to TRBD1 (6 bases). In germline, CDR1 is SGHVS, CDR2 FNYEAQ. V was shortened by 4 bases and J by 0 bases, with 16 bases between the two germline ends. This CDR3 is 18 amino acids long.

This clone was found once. This chain connects TRBV28 to TRBJ1-1; the D gene is possibly TRBD1 (6 bases). V lost 6 bases to trimming and J lost 1 base, with 12 bases between them. The CDR3 is 14 amino acids. The germline gives CDR1 MDHEN, CDR2 SYDVKM. Here the CDR3 DNA reads TGTGCCAGCAGGGAAACAGGGAAGAACACTGAAGCTTTCTTT. It is translated as CASRETGKNTEAFF. The whole variable domain, remainder taken from reference TRBV28 and TRBJ1-1, is DVKVTQSSRYLVKRTGEKVFLECVQDMDHENMFWYRQDPGLGLRLIYFSYDVKMKEKGDIPEGYSVSREKKERFSLILESASTNQTSMYLCASRETGKNTEAFFGQGTRLTVV.

This clone was observed a handful of times. This rearrangement joins TRBV18 to TRBJ1-2, with D possibly matching TRBD1 (6 bases). V was shortened by 3 bases and J by 4 bases, with 12 bases between the two germline ends. In germline, CDR1 is KGHSH, CDR2 LQKENI. The CDR3 loop spans 14 amino acids. DNA for the CDR3: TGTGCCAGCTCACCGTTGGACAGTGTCTATGGCTACACCTTC. As protein: CASSPLDSVYGYTF.

This clone was observed a few times. The CDR3 is CASSSSGWVNTIYF. For the CDR3, the DNA is TGTGCCAGCAGCTCATCGGGGTGGGTGAACACCATATATTTT. V gene TRBV7-2 combines with J gene TRBJ1-3; no clear D. The CDR3 has 14 amino acids. Germline V CDR1 and CDR2: SGHTA, FQGNSA. Trimming removed 4 bases at V and 7 bases at J, with 14 bases between.

The CDR3 nucleotides read TGTGCCAGCTCACCCGTAACAGGGGGCGGCTCCTACGAGCAGTACTTC. It is translated as CASSPVTGGGSYEQYF. The chain links TRBV18 to TRBJ2-7; TRBD1 aligns across 9 bases. Germline V gene sequence: CDR1 KGHSH, CDR2 LQKENI. This CDR3 contains 16 residues. V dropped 3 bases and J dropped 0; count of bases not matched to a gene: 6.

The J gene is TRBJ1-5, the V gene TRBV6-5; the D is unclear. The CDR3 loop spans 14 amino acids. Trimming left V 6 bases short and J 5 bases short, with 14 bases between. Per the germline V gene, CDR1 is MNHEY and CDR2 is SVGAGI. This CDR3 is CASSPRSGDQPQHF. The CDR3 DNA sequence: TGTGCCAGCAGCCCACGCTCCGGGGATCAGCCCCAGCATTTT.

This chain connects TRBV9 to TRBJ1-1; no reliable D call. There are 14 residues in the CDR3. With 2 bases removed from V and 1 base from J, the gap between germline ends came to 9 bases. Germline V gene sequence: CDR1 SGDLS, CDR2 YYNGEE. CDR3 residues: CASSVLPENTEAFF. DNA of the CDR3: TGTGCCAGCAGCGTTCTCCCAGAGAACACTGAAGCTTTCTTT.

The J gene is TRBJ2-7, the V gene TRBV4-2; 7 bases are shared with TRBD2. This CDR3 comprises 17 residues. V dropped 0 bases and J dropped 0; count of bases not matched to a gene: 8. Germline V CDR1 and CDR2: LGHNA, YNFKEQ. The CDR3 DNA reads as TGTGCCAGCAGCCAAGATCTAATCGGCGGGGGCTCCTACGAGCAGTACTTC. Protein product: CASSQDLIGGGSYEQYF.

The rearrangement uses TRBV7-2 and TRBJ2-2, with 8 bases aligning to TRBD2. The CDR3 runs 16 residues. Germline trimming cut 5 bases from V and 6 bases from J; bases unmatched to any gene: 11. Germline values: CDR1 SGHTA, CDR2 FQGNSA. The CDR3 bases are TGTGCCAGCAGCCTAGGAGGGACTAGTAGCGCCGGGGAGCTGTTTTTT. Amino acid sequence: CASSLGGTSSAGELFF.

The chain uses TRBV6-5 and TRBJ2-7, with a tentative D call TRBD1 (6 bases). Per germline, CDR1 MNHEY and CDR2 SVGAGI. There are 16 residues in the CDR3. V lost 0 bases, J lost 3 bases, and 15 bases lay in between. The CDR3 region is CASSYSKAGDYYEQYF. CDR3 coding DNA: TGTGCCAGCAGTTACTCGAAAGCAGGGGATTACTACGAGCAGTACTTC.

The chain is built from TRBV6-2 or TRBV6-3 and TRBJ2-6, with TRBD1 identical over 7 bases. Germline V CDR1 and CDR2: MNHEY, SVGEGT. There are 19 residues in the CDR3. After removal of 2 bases from V and 0 bases from J, the junction contained 10 bases not matched to a gene. CDR3 amino acids: CASSYKGAPRISGANVLTF. DNA of the CDR3: TGTGCCAGCAGTTACAAGGGGGCCCCCCGGATCTCTGGGGCCAACGTCCTGACTTTC.

This chain joins TRBV15 and TRBJ1-1; 7 bases match TRBD1. J gave up 4 bases and V 0 bases, and 11 bases lay outside the gene matches. Germline loops: CDR1 LNHNV, CDR2 YYDKDF (reference sequence). The length of the CDR3 is 17 residues. This chain's CDR3 is CATSREATTGRGTEAFF. The CDR3 DNA is TGTGCCACCAGCAGAGAAGCCACGACAGGGAGAGGCACTGAAGCTTTCTTT.

This clone was observed a few times. The chain joins TRBV19 to TRBJ2-7; TRBD1 might be the D (5 bases). The CDR3 is made up of 15 amino acids. Germline assignment: CDR1 LNHDA and CDR2 SQIVND (reference sequence). The ends were cut back, 2 bases at V and 3 bases at J, with 14 bases in the middle. The CDR3 DNA is TGTGCCAGTAGTATACGCGACAGACCTGGCTACGAGCAGTACTTC. As protein: CASSIRDRPGYEQYF. The full variable domain, in which reference TRBV19 and TRBJ2-7 provide the parts outside the CDR3, is DGGITQSPKYLFRKEGQNVTLSCEQNLNHDAMYWYRQDPGQGLRLIYYSQIVNDFQKGDIAEGYSVSREKKESFPLTVTSAQKNPTAFYLCASSIRDRPGYEQYFGPGTRLTVT.

The chain joins TRBV5-1 to TRBJ1-6; the D gene is possibly TRBD1 (6 bases). Germline V gene data show CDR1 as SGHRS and CDR2 as YFSETQ. The CDR3 extends over 19 amino acids. With 3 bases removed from V and 4 bases from J, the gap between germline ends came to 23 bases. DNA of the CDR3: TGCGCCAGCAGCTGGGAGGGGGTGAGGTCTTCGAGATATAATTCACCCCTCCACTTT. Amino acid sequence: CASSWEGVRSSRYNSPLHF.

This clone appeared a few times. The chain carries TRBV18 and TRBJ2-7; D possibly corresponds to TRBD1 (6 bases). The ends were cut back, 1 base at V and 6 bases at J, with 13 bases in the middle. CDR3 length: 14 residues. Looked up from germline, CDR1 is KGHSH and CDR2 is LQKENI. The CDR3 protein is CASSPLHRVGEQYF. The CDR3 DNA reads as TGTGCCAGCTCACCACTTCACAGGGTAGGCGAGCAGTACTTC.

The genes are TRBV5-1 and TRBJ2-7, with TRBD1 identical over 9 bases. Germline V gives CDR1 SGHRS, CDR2 YFSETQ. The CDR3 has 15 residues. With 0 bases clipped from V and 7 bases from J, the junction kept 8 bases outside the gene matches. For the CDR3, the DNA is TGCGCCAGCAGCTTGGGGACAGGGGCTTTCGGGGAGCAGTACTTC. This codes for CASSLGTGAFGEQYF.

The CDR3 DNA sequence: TGCGCCAGCAGCTTTAATAGCGGGAGGCCGATCCAAGAGACCCAGTACTTC. As protein: CASSFNSGRPIQETQYF. The rearrangement joins TRBV5-1 to TRBJ2-5, with 10 bases aligning to TRBD2. J lost 1 base, V lost 2 bases, and 8 bases had no gene match. The CDR3 sequence is 17 residues long. Germline V gene lookup returns CDR1 SGHRS and CDR2 YFSETQ.

The chain uses TRBV28 and TRBJ2-1; D might be TRBD2 (5 bases). Germline CDR1 MDHEN, CDR2 SYDVKM. Trimming cost V 2 bases and J 3 bases, with 11 bases left between them. This CDR3 contains 15 residues. CDR3 in amino acids: CASSLMVAYYNEQFF. CDR3 DNA: TGTGCCAGCAGTTTAATGGTAGCGTACTACAATGAGCAGTTCTTC.

The chain combines TRBV9 with TRBJ1-1, with D uncertain. V dropped 4 bases and J dropped 11 bases, with 18 bases sitting between them. This CDR3 has 13 residues. CDR1 and CDR2 from the germline V gene are SGDLS and YYNGEE. The CDR3 DNA reads as TGTGCCAGCAGCCCATCCTTCCCCGCGGAGGCTTTCTTT. Translating gives CASSPSFPAEAFF.

The chain combines TRBV5-1 with TRBJ2-1; 11 nucleotides align to TRBD2. J lost 3 bases, V lost 3 bases, and 5 bases had no gene match. The CDR3 has 16 residues. The germline gives CDR1 SGHRS, CDR2 YFSETQ. The CDR3 DNA reads as TGCGCCAGCAGCTCAGCCGGGACTAGCGGCTACAATGAGCAGTTCTTC. Translation gives CASSSAGTSGYNEQFF.

In its sample, this clone was seen a few times. V and J are TRBV4-3 and TRBJ1-3; no clear D. CDR3 length equals 14 residues. V was shortened by 0 bases and J by 7 bases, with 10 bases between the two germline ends. CDR1 and CDR2 (germline): LGHNA, YSLEER. The CDR3 sequence: CASSQDNLGNTIYF. The CDR3 nucleotides read TGCGCCAGCAGCCAAGATAACCTCGGGAACACCATATATTTT.

The chain links TRBV7-9 to TRBJ2-7; TRBD2 might be the D (6 bases). The germline CDR1 and CDR2 sequences are SEHNR and FQNEAQ (reference sequence). The V gene lost 1 base and the J gene lost 5 bases, with 24 bases spanning the gap. CDR3 length: 18 amino acids. In DNA form, the CDR3 reads TGTGCCAGCAGCTTAGAGCGGGCGAGCGGCTACCGAAAAAACGAGCAGTACTTC. It translates to CASSLERASGYRKNEQYF.